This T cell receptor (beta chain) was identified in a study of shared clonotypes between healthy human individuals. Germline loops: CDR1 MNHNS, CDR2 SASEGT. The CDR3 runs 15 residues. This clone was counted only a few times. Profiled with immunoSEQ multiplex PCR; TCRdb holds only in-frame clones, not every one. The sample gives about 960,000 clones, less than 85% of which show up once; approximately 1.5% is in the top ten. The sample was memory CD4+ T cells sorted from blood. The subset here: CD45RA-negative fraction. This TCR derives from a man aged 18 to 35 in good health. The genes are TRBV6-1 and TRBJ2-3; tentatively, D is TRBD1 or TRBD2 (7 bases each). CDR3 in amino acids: CATQGGLIGTDTQYF. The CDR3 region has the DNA TGTGCTACTCAGGGGGGGTTGATAGGCACAGATACGCAGTATTTT.